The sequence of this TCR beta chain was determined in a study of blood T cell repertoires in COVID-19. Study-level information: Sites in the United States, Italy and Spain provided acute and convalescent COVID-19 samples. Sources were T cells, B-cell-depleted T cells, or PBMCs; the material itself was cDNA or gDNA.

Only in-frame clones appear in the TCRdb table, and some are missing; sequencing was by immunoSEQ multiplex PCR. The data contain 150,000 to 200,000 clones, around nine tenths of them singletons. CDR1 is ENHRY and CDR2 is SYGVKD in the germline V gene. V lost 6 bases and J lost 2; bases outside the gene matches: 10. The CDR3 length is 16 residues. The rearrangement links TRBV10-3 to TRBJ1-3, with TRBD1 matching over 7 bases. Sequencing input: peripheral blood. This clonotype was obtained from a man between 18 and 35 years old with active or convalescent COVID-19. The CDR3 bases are TGTGCCATCAGCCCTAAGACAGGGTTTCCTGGAAACACCATATATTTT. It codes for CAISPKTGFPGNTIYF.